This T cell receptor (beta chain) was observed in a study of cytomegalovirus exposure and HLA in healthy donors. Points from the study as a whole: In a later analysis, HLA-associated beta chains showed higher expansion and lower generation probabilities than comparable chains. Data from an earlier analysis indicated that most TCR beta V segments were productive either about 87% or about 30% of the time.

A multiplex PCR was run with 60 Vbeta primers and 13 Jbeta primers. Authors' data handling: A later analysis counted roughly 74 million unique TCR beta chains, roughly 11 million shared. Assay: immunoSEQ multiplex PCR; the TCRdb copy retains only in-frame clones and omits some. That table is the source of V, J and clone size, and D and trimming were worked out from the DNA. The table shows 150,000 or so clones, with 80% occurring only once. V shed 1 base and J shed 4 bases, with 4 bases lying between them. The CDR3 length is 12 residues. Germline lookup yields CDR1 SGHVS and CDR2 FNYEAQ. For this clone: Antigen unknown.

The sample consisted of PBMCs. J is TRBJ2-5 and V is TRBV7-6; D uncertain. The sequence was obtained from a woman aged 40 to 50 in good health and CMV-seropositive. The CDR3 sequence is CASSLGPETQYF. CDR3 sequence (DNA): TGTGCCAGCAGCTTAGGGCCAGAGACCCAGTACTTC.